A selection of T cell receptor beta chains follows, all from one sample in a study of T cell responses to AZD1222 COVID-19 vaccine. Assay: immunoSEQ multiplex PCR; the TCRdb copy retains only in-frame clones and omits some. In the table there are approximately 190,000 clones, approximately 91% of which are singletons. The sample in question was peripheral blood, obtained on day 0 of AZD1222 vaccination. These receptors were obtained from an adult in good health. Both conserved end residues are part of each CDR3. The order of the fields is CDR3 DNA, CDR3 protein, D gene, clone size, V gene, J gene. A D gene is named only where the DNA matches it firmly. Rows may omit the clone size; those that give it use once, few, many or a size class.

TGTGCCAGCAGTTTGGGGACTAGCGGGAGGGCCGGGATTTCTGGGGCCAACGTCCTGACTTTC,CASSLGTSGRAGISGANVLTF,TRBD2,.,TRBV27,TRBJ2-6
TGTGCCAGCAGCTCGGGGGGAGGGCCCCGTGAGCAGTTCTTC,CASSSGGGPREQFF,TRBD2,.,TRBV5-8,TRBJ2-1
TGTGCCAGCAGTTTGACCGGGACAGGGGGCTATGAGCAGTTCTTC,CASSLTGTGGYEQFF,TRBD1,.,TRBV7-3,TRBJ2-1
TGTGCCAGCAGCGATGGGAGGTTTTTGATGAATGAGCAGTTCTTC,CASSDGRFLMNEQFF,.,.,TRBV9,TRBJ2-1
TGTGCCAGCAGCCATTCTACAGGGAATGAGCAGTTCTTC,CASSHSTGNEQFF,.,.,TRBV28,TRBJ2-1
TGTGCCAGCAGTCTCGCGGCCGGGGACCTCCCCTACGAGCAGTACTTC,CASSLAAGDLPYEQYF,.,.,TRBV27,TRBJ2-7
TGCAGCGTCCGGGGGGCGGGTCAGCCCCAGCATTTT,CSVRGAGQPQHF,.,.,TRBV29-1,TRBJ1-5
TGCAGTGCTAGTAGGGTGGCAGGGGAGACCCAGTACTTC,CSASRVAGETQYF,.,.,TRBV20-1,TRBJ2-5
TGTGCCAGCAGTCCAACTAGCGGCACAGATACGCAGTATTTT,CASSPTSGTDTQYF,TRBD2,once,TRBV7-2,TRBJ2-3
TGTGCCAGCAGTTTGGCGGGAGCCGGGTTGGATACGCAGTATTTT,CASSLAGAGLDTQYF,TRBD2,once,TRBV28,TRBJ2-3
TGTGCCAGCAGTCCAATCCCGGCCAATCAGCCCCAGCATTTT,CASSPIPANQPQHF,.,.,TRBV28,TRBJ1-5
TGTGCCACCAGCACACTTAGCGGGAGGGCCTACAATGAGCAGTTCTTC,CATSTLSGRAYNEQFF,TRBD2,.,TRBV15,TRBJ2-1
TGTGCCTGGGCGGGCAGGGGCTATGGCTACACCTTC,CAWAGRGYGYTF,.,.,TRBV30,TRBJ1-2
TGTGCCAGCAGCTCCCCCCTAGGTGGAGGGGCCACTGAAGCTTTCTTT,CASSSPLGGGATEAFF,.,.,TRBV11-2,TRBJ1-1
TGTGCCAGCAGCTACGGGACAGGGGGGGGTTCACCCCTCCACTTT,CASSYGTGGGSPLHF,TRBD1,.,TRBV7-3,TRBJ1-6
TGTGCCAGCAGCCTCGGACTAGCTATAACCACAGATACGCAGTATTTT,CASSLGLAITTDTQYF,TRBD2,.,TRBV3-1/TRBV3-2,TRBJ2-3
TGTGCCAGCAGCTTAGGGGGTATCTCCTACGAGCAGTACTTC,CASSLGGISYEQYF,.,.,TRBV13,TRBJ2-7
TGTGCCAGCAGTTTGGCGGACAGGTACTATGGCTACACCTTC,CASSLADRYYGYTF,TRBD1,.,TRBV28,TRBJ1-2
TGTGCCAGCAGTTCGGGACGGGAAGAGACCCAGTACTTC,CASSSGREETQYF,.,.,TRBV6-2/TRBV6-3,TRBJ2-5
TGTGCCAGCAGCCGCTCGTCACCAAAAAGGGGGACAGGGGCCGGCAATCAGCCCCAGCATTTT,CASSRSSPKRGTGAGNQPQHF,TRBD1,.,TRBV4-2,TRBJ1-5
TGTGCCAGCAGCTTAGTGGTGGGTCAACATACGCAGTATTTT,CASSLVVGQHTQYF,.,.,TRBV7-2,TRBJ2-3
TGTGCCAGCAGTTTGAACGGGGAGCCCCAAGAGACCCAGTACTTC,CASSLNGEPQETQYF,.,.,TRBV5-4,TRBJ2-5
TGTGCCAGCAGCTTGTCCGGGGGGTCCTACAATGAGCAGTTCTTC,CASSLSGGSYNEQFF,TRBD2,.,TRBV5-6,TRBJ2-1
TGTGCCAGCAGTCACCGCGGGGCCAATGAGCAGTTCTTC,CASSHRGANEQFF,.,.,TRBV3-1/TRBV3-2,TRBJ2-1
TGCGCCAGCAGCTTGGGGGGCCTAGGCAATCAGCCCCAGCATTTT,CASSLGGLGNQPQHF,.,.,TRBV5-1,TRBJ1-5
TGTGCCAGCAGTAACCATCGGACAGGGAGGAATTCACCCCTCCACTTT,CASSNHRTGRNSPLHF,TRBD1,.,TRBV6-6,TRBJ1-6
TGTGCCAGCAGTGACTCCCCTGGAAGCACAGATACGCAGTATTTT,CASSDSPGSTDTQYF,.,.,TRBV6-4,TRBJ2-3
TGCAGCGTTTTCGGAACGGTAGACTACGAGCAGTACTTC,CSVFGTVDYEQYF,.,.,TRBV29-1,TRBJ2-7
TGTGCCAGCAGCTTTCGGCGAGGCTGGACAGATACGCAGTATTTT,CASSFRRGWTDTQYF,.,.,TRBV5-6,TRBJ2-3
TGTGCCAGTACCATATCCCCAGGGGCGGGGTATGGCTACACCTTC,CASTISPGAGYGYTF,.,.,TRBV19,TRBJ1-2
TGTGCCAGCAGCTCGCAAAACTTCGCGAACACCGGGGAGCTGTTTTTT,CASSSQNFANTGELFF,.,once,TRBV7-9,TRBJ2-2
TGTGCCAGCAGCCCGCCAGGGGGCAGGGAGGGACAACGGCTGGTCGGCTACACCTTC,CASSPPGGREGQRLVGYTF,TRBD1,.,TRBV7-9,TRBJ1-2
TGTGCCAGCAGCAAAGCTCGGGGAACTAATGAAAAACTGTTTTTT,CASSKARGTNEKLFF,.,.,TRBV21-1,TRBJ1-4
TGTGCCACCAGCAGAGTTGATGGAGGGAGCTATGGCTACACCTTC,CATSRVDGGSYGYTF,.,.,TRBV15,TRBJ1-2
TGCGCCAGCAGCTTGGAACCAGGGAAGCTAGAGGGTGTTTTCTTT,CASSLEPGKLEGVFF,.,.,TRBV5-1,TRBJ1-1
TGTGCCAGCAGCTTGGTCACGTACACGGGAACGAACACCGGGGAGCTGTTTTTT,CASSLVTYTGTNTGELFF,.,.,TRBV5-6,TRBJ2-2
TGTGCCAGCATTAGTCCGGGACAGGCGTACGAGCAGTACTTC,CASISPGQAYEQYF,TRBD1,few,TRBV7-2,TRBJ2-7
TGTGCCAGCAGCCAAGCTGGAAACACCATATATTTT,CASSQAGNTIYF,.,.,TRBV3-1/TRBV3-2,TRBJ1-3
TGTGCCATCAGTCCGTCGTGGTCAGGGGCAACTGGAAACACCATATATTTT,CAISPSWSGATGNTIYF,.,.,TRBV10-3,TRBJ1-3
TGTGCCAGCAGCCCTTCGGCCGTCACCGGGGAGCTGTTTTTT,CASSPSAVTGELFF,.,.,TRBV3-1/TRBV3-2,TRBJ2-2
TGTGCCAGTAGTATAGAGGGGCTCCCCAACACTGAAGCTTTCTTT,CASSIEGLPNTEAFF,.,.,TRBV19,TRBJ1-1
TGTGCCAGCAGCCTACCCTATGGCGAGCAGTACTTC,CASSLPYGEQYF,.,.,TRBV27,TRBJ2-7
TGCGCCAGCAGTGACGGACTAGCGGGCACCGGGGAGCTGTTTTTT,CASSDGLAGTGELFF,TRBD2,few,TRBV10-2,TRBJ2-2
TGTGCCAGCAGTCCCGGCGGGACCTCTGGAAACACCATATATTTT,CASSPGGTSGNTIYF,.,.,TRBV9,TRBJ1-3
TGTGCCAGCAGCCAAGTTTCAGGGGTGGGCTACGAGCAGTACTTC,CASSQVSGVGYEQYF,.,.,TRBV3-1/TRBV3-2,TRBJ2-7
TGTGCCAGCAGTCACCCTACAGGGGGAAACTATGGCTACACCTTC,CASSHPTGGNYGYTF,TRBD1,.,TRBV7-2,TRBJ1-2
TGTGCCAGCAGCCGAGAGGCGGGGGGGACCTTAGAGCAGTACTTC,CASSREAGGTLEQYF,TRBD2,.,TRBV4-2,TRBJ2-7
TGTGCCAGCACCGGATCTTACGAGCAGTACTTC,CASTGSYEQYF,.,.,TRBV6-5,TRBJ2-7
TGTGCCAGCAGAAAGACAGGGCGGAATTCACCCCTCCACTTT,CASRKTGRNSPLHF,TRBD1,.,TRBV25-1,TRBJ1-6
TGTGCCAGCAGTCTCGTAGGGGCCACTGAAGCTTTCTTT,CASSLVGATEAFF,.,.,TRBV6-2/TRBV6-3,TRBJ1-1
TGTGCCAGCAGCTTAGATCTAGGGTTCACTGAAGCTTTCTTT,CASSLDLGFTEAFF,.,.,TRBV7-2,TRBJ1-1
TGTGCCAGCAGTTTACTGGCACTAGAGGCCCAGTACTTC,CASSLLALEAQYF,.,many,TRBV25-1,TRBJ2-5
TGTGCCAGTACCTACAGGGAGGGAACTGAAGCTTTCTTT,CASTYREGTEAFF,.,.,TRBV19,TRBJ1-1
TGTGCCACCAGCAGAGATCCCCCGGGAGAGACCCAGTACTTC,CATSRDPPGETQYF,.,.,TRBV15,TRBJ2-5
TGTGCCAGAAGCTTACCTACAGGGAAAAGGTATTATGGCTACACCTTC,CARSLPTGKRYYGYTF,.,.,TRBV7-5,TRBJ1-2
TGCAGCGTTGCAGGGGGGGGCCGGCCCTACGAGCAGTACTTC,CSVAGGGRPYEQYF,.,.,TRBV29-1,TRBJ2-7